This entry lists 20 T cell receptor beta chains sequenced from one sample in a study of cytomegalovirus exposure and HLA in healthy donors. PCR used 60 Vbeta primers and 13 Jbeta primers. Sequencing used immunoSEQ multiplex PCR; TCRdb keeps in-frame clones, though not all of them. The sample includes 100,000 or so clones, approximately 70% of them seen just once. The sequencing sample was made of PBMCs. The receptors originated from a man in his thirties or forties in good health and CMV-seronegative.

This CDR3 is CASSLSRGTDTQYF. The CDR3 nucleotides are TGCGCCAGCAGCTTATCGCGGGGCACAGATACGCAGTATTTT. The chain has TRBV5-1 and TRBJ2-3; maybe TRBD2 (5 bases). Trimming removed 2 bases from V and 1 base from J, with 8 bases in between. There are 14 residues in the CDR3. From germline, CDR1 is SGHRS and CDR2 YFSETQ.

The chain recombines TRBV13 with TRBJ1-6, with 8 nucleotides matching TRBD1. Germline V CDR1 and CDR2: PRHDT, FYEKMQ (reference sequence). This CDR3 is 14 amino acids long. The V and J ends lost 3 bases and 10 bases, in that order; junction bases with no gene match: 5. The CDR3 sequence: CASSFGQGDSPLHF. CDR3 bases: TGTGCCAGCAGCTTCGGACAGGGAGACTCACCCCTCCACTTT.

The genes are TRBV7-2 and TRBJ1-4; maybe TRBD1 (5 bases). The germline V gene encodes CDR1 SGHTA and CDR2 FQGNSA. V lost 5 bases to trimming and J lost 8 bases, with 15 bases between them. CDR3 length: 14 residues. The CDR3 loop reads CASSPQVLREKLFF. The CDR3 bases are TGTGCCAGCAGCCCACAGGTTTTGCGGGAAAAACTGTTTTTT.

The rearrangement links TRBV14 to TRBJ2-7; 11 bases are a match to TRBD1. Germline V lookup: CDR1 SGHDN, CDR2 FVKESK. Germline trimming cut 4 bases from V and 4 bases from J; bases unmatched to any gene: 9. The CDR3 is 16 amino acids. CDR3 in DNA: TGTGCCAGCAGCCGCCTCGGGACAGGGGGAATTTACGAGCAGTACTTC. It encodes CASSRLGTGGIYEQYF.

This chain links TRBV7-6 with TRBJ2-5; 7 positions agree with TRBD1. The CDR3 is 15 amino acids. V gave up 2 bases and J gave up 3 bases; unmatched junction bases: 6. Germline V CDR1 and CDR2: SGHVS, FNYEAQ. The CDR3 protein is CASSLRQGRKETQYF. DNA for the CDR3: TGTGCCAGCAGCTTAAGACAGGGTCGTAAAGAGACCCAGTACTTC.

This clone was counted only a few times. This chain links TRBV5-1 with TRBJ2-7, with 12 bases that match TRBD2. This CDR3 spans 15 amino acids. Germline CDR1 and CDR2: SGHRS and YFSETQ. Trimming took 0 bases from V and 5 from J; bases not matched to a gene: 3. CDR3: CASSLGLAGENEQYF. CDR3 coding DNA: TGCGCCAGCAGCTTGGGACTAGCGGGAGAGAACGAGCAGTACTTC.

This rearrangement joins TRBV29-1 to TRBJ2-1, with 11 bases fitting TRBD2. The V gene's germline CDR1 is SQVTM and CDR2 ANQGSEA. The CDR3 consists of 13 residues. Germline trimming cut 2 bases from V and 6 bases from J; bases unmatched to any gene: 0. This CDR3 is CSVELAGGNEQFF. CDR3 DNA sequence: TGCAGCGTTGAACTAGCGGGAGGCAATGAGCAGTTCTTC.

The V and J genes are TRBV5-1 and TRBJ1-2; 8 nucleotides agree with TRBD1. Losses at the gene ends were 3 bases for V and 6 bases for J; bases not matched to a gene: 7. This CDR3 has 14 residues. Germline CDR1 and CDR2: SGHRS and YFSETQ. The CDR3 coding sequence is TGCGCCAGCAGCTGGCAGGGGGCAGGGGATGGCTACACCTTC. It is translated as CASSWQGAGDGYTF. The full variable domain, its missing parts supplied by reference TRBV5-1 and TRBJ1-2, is KAGVTQTPRYLIKTRGQQVTLSCSPISGHRSVSWYQQTPGQGLQFLFEYFSETQRNKGNFPGRFSGRQFSNSRSEMNVSTLELGDSALYLCASSWQGAGDGYTFGSGTRLTVV.

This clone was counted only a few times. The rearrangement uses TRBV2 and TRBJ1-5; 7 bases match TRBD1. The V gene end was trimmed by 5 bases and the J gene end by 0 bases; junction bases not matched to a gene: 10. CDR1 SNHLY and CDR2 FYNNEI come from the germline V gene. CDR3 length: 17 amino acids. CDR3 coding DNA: TGTGCCAGCAGTTTCGGACAGGTCAGCTATAGCAATCAGCCCCAGCATTTT. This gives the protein CASSFGQVSYSNQPQHF.

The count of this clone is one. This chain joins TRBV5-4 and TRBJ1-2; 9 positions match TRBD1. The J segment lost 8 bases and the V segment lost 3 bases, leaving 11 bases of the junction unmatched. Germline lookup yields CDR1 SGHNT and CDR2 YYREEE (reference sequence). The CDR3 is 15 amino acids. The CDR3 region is CASSSSGQGQEGYTF. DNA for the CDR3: TGTGCCAGCAGCTCGTCTGGACAGGGGCAGGAAGGCTACACCTTC.

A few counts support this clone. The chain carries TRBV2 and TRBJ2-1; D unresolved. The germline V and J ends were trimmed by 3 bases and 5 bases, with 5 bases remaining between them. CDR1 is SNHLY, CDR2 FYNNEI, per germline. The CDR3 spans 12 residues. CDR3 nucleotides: TGTGCCAGCAGTGAGGCAAACAATGAGCAGTTCTTC. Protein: CASSEANNEQFF.

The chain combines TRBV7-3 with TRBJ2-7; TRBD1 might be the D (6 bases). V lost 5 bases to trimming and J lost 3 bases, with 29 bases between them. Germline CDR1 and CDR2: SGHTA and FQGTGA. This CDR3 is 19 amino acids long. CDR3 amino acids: CASSLLNRVNRFLYYEQYF. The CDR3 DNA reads TGTGCCAGCAGCCTCTTAAACAGGGTGAATCGCTTCTTGTACTACGAGCAGTACTTC.

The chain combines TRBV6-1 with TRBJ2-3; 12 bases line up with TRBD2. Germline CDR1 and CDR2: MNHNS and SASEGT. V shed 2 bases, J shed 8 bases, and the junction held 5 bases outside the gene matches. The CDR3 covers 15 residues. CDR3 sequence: CASSELAGGEGTQYF. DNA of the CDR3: TGTGCCAGCAGTGAACTAGCGGGGGGGGAGGGTACGCAGTATTTT.

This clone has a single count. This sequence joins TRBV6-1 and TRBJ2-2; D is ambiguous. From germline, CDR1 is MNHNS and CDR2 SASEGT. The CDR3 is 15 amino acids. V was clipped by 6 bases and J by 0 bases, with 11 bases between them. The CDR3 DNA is TGTGCCAGCAGACGAACAGAGACGAACACCGGGGAGCTGTTTTTT. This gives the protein CASRRTETNTGELFF.

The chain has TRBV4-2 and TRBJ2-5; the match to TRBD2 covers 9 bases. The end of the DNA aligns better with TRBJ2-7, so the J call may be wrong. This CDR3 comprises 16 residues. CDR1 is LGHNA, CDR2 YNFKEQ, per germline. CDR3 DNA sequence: TGTGCCAGCAGCCAAGAGACTAGCGGTAGCTCCTACGAGCAGTACTTC. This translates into CASSQETSGSSYEQYF.

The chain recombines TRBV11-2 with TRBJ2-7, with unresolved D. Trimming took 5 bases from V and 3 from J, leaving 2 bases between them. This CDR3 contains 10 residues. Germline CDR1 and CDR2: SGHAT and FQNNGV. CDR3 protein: CASSHYEQYF. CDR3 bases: TGTGCCAGCAGCCACTACGAGCAGTACTTC.

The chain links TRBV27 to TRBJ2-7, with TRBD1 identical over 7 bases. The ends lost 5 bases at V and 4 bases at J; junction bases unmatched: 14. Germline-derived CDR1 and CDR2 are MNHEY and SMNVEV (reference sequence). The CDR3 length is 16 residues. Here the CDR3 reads CASSPLGQRAPYEQYF. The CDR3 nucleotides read TGTGCCAGCAGTCCCTTGGGACAGAGAGCTCCATACGAGCAGTACTTC.

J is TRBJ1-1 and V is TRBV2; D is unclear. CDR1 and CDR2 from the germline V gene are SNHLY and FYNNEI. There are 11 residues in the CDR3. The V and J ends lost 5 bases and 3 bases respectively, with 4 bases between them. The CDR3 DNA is TGTGCCAGCAGTACGGACACTGAAGCTTTCTTT. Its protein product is CASSTDTEAFF.

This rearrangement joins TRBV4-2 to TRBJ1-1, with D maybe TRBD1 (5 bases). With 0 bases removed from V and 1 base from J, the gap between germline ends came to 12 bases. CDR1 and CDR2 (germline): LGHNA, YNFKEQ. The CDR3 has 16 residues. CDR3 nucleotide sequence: TGTGCCAGCAGCCAAGATTCGGCCAGGGCGAACACTGAAGCTTTCTTT. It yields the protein CASSQDSARANTEAFF.

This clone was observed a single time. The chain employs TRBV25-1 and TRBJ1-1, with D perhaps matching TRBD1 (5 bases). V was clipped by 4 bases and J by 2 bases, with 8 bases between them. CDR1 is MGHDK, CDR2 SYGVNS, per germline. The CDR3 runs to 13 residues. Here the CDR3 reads CASSVQGNTEAFF. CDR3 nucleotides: TGTGCCAGCAGTGTTCAGGGTAACACTGAAGCTTTCTTT.